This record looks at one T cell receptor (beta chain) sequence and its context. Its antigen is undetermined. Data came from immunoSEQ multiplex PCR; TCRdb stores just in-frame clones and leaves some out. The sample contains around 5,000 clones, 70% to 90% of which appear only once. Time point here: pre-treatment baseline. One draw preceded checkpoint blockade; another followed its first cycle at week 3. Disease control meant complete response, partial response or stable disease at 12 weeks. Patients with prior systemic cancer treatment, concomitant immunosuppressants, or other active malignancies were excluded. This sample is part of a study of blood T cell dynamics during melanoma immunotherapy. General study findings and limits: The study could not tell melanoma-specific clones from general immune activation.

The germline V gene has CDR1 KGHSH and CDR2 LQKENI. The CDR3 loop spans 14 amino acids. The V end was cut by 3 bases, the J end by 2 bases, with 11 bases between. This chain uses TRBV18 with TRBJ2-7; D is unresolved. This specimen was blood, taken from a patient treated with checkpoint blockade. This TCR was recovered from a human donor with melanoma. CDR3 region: CASSPNPPTYEQYF. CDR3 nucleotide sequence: TGTGCCAGCTCACCCAATCCGCCCACCTACGAGCAGTACTTC.